The T cell receptor (beta chain) described here comes from a study of CD8 T cells in ankylosing spondylitis. The CDR3 spans 15 residues. V dropped 5 bases and J dropped 7 bases, with 18 bases sitting between them. Points on this clonotype: What it recognizes is unknown.

In TCRdb, the 5' RACE reads were re-called with MiXCR into one record per CDR3 protein. This sample yields just under 350,000 distinct CDR3 sequences, of which over 12% are seen a single time; roughly 1.1% belongs to the top ten. General observations from the study: A motif in TCR beta, a set of about eight highly homologous variants, appeared characteristic of ankylosing spondylitis blood.

The sequence was obtained from a male donor with ankylosing spondylitis or in good health (not recorded which). The V call is TRBV12-3 or TRBV12-4, the J call TRBJ2-1, with D possibly matching TRBD2 (6 bases). The sample comprised blood, either unsorted or a sorted T cell fraction (not recorded which). The CDR3 region has the DNA TGTGCCAGCAGTACCGGGACTTTAGGGTCAAATGAGCAGTTCTTC. This translates into CASSTGTLGSNEQFF.